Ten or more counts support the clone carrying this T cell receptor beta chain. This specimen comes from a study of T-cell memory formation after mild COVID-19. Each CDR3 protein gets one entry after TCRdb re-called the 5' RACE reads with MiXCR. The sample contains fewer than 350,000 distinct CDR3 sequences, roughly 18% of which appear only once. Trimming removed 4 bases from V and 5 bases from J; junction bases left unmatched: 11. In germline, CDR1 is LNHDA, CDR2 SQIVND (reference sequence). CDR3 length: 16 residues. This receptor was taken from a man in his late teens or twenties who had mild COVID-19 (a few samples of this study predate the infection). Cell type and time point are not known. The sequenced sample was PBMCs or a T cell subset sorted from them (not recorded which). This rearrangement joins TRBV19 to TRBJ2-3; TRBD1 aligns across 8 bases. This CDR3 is CASSTPRDRGGDTQYF. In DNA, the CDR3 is TGTGCCAGTAGTACGCCCCGAGACAGGGGTGGAGATACGCAGTATTTT. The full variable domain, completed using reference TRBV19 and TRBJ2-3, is DGGITQSPKYLFRKEGQNVTLSCEQNLNHDAMYWYRQDPGQGLRLIYYSQIVNDFQKGDIAEGYSVSREKKESFPLTVTSAQKNPTAFYLCASSTPRDRGGDTQYFGPGTRLTVL.